Below, 32 T cell receptor beta chains from the same sample are listed, as sequenced in a study of CD8+CD57+ T cells in acquired aplastic anemia. Both TCR beta VDJ combination and CDR3 sequence profiling were carried out. Genomic DNA was the template for this profiling. In TCRdb, the reads were re-called with MiXCR into one record per CDR3 protein. Of approximately 380,000 distinct CDR3 sequences in the sample, approximately 70% were seen once. What was sequenced was sorted CD4+, CD8+, or CD8+CD57+ T cells (not recorded which) from PBMCs. The receptor source for this set is a human donor in good health, serving as a control.

Worth noting for this clonotype: This likely comes from a read error, as the CDR3 has no conserved phenylalanine or tryptophan at its end. No DNA is shown, since the ends of the CDR3 on it are uncertain; the CDR3 is the one TCRdb lists. This rearrangement joins TRBV7-2 to TRBJ2-5; the table assigns TRBD2, which was not confirmed against the DNA. Termini included, the CDR3 measures 13 amino acids. In germline, CDR1 is SGHTA, CDR2 FQGNSA. CDR3 sequence reads: CASSLGRKKSPFH.

The chain carries TRBV7-8 and TRBJ2-5; D remains unclear. The J call may be mistaken, given a closer DNA end match to TRBJ1-1. The germline gives CDR1 SGHVS, CDR2 FQNEAQ. This CDR3 contains 13 residues. The CDR3 spells CASSLHAGTEAFF. As DNA, the CDR3 is TGTGCCAGCAGCTTACATGCGGGCACTGAAGCTTTCTTT.

At least ten counts were recorded for this clonotype. This chain links TRBV2 with TRBJ2-7, with TRBD1 matching over 7 bases. The CDR3 spans 15 residues. V shed 2 bases and J 5 bases; nucleotides not matched to a gene: 9. In germline, CDR1 is SNHLY, CDR2 FYNNEI. The CDR3 DNA reads as TGTGCCAGCAGTGAAAACGGTGTAGGGGGCGACGAGCAGTACTTC. It encodes CASSENGVGGDEQYF. The full variable domain, in which reference TRBV2 and TRBJ2-7 provide the parts outside the CDR3, is EPEVTQTPSHQVTQMGQEVILRCVPISNHLYFYWYRQILGQKVEFLVSFYNNEISEKSEIFDDQFSVERPDGSNFTLKIRSTKLEDSAMYFCASSENGVGGDEQYFGPGTRLTVT.

V and J are TRBV12-3 or TRBV12-4 and TRBJ1-5; D is possibly TRBD1 (5 bases). The V end lost 5 bases, the J end lost 12 bases, and 17 bases lay between the germline ends. This CDR3 comprises 13 residues. Here the CDR3 reads CASSNSLAGGQHF. The CDR3 DNA follows: TGTGCCAGCAGTAATTCCCTAGCGGGGGGCCAGCATTTT.

This chain joins TRBV7-2 and TRBJ2-7; 9 bases agree with TRBD2. The CDR3 spans 14 residues. CDR1 is SGHTA, CDR2 FQGNSA, per germline. The ends lost 7 bases at V and 5 bases at J; junction bases unmatched: 9. CDR3 DNA sequence: TGTGCCAGCACCCTCGTGGGCGGGGGGGACGAGCAGTACTTC. Protein sequence: CASTLVGGGDEQYF.

This clonotype came up many times. For the CDR3, the DNA is TGTGCCATCAAGAAGGGAATGAACACTGAAGCTTTCTTT. It specifies CAIKKGMNTEAFF. This chain connects TRBV10-3 to TRBJ1-1; unclear D gene. Germline V lookup: CDR1 ENHRY, CDR2 SYGVKD. Trimming took 7 bases from V and 0 from J, leaving 9 bases between them. The CDR3 sequence is 13 residues long.

The J gene is TRBJ2-6, the V gene TRBV2, with D perhaps matching TRBD1 or TRBD2 (5 bases each). In germline, CDR1 is SNHLY, CDR2 FYNNEI. This CDR3 has 17 amino acids. V lost 6 bases, J lost 0 bases, and 15 bases lay in between. CDR3 amino acids: CASSEPDGASGANVLTF. The CDR3, as DNA: TGTGCCAGCAGCGAACCGGACGGGGCCTCTGGGGCCAACGTCCTGACTTTC.

As concerns this clonotype: The CDR3 does not end in the conserved phenylalanine or tryptophan, so this is likely a read error. The DNA is omitted, as the CDR3 cannot be located on it reliably, and the CDR3 follows TCRdb's listing. J is TRBJ1-4 and V is TRBV7-2; the table's D call of TRBD1 was not tested on the DNA. Looked up from germline, CDR1 is SGHTA and CDR2 is FQGNSA. The CDR3 region is 12 residues in length, termini included. CDR3 region: CASSFGDRESSY.

This clonotype occurred once. The CDR3 does not end in the conserved phenylalanine or tryptophan, so this is likely a read error. The DNA is omitted, as the CDR3 cannot be located on it reliably, and the CDR3 follows TCRdb's listing. The CDR3 loop is CASRYDENGEAYS. The chain has TRBV7-2 and TRBJ1-1. Germline V gene data show CDR1 as SGHTA and CDR2 as FQGNSA. The CDR3 spans 13 amino acids, including both terminal residues.

The chain has TRBV5-1 and TRBJ2-5, with D tentatively TRBD1 or TRBD2 (5 bases each). The germline gives CDR1 SGHRS, CDR2 YFSETQ. V shed 9 bases and J shed 7 bases, with 22 bases lying between them. The length of the CDR3 is 14 residues. The CDR3: CATAPGASPTTQYF. DNA for the CDR3: TGCGCCACCGCGCCCGGGGCTTCGCCCACGACCCAGTACTTC.

As regards this clonotype: The junction shows a germline mismatch at one end, possibly a read error. V gene TRBV5-1 combines with J gene TRBJ1-1; the D is unclear. The germline CDR1 and CDR2 sequences are SGHRS and YFSETQ. This CDR3 has 13 residues. The CDR3 DNA is TGTGCCACCAGCATAAGTACACAGACTCAAGCTTTCTTT. It codes for CATSISTQTQAFF.

This clonotype was seen a few times. The chain's CDR3 is CASSIALHEAFF. In DNA, the CDR3 is TGTGCCAGTAGTATTGCTCTCCATGAAGCTTTCTTT. This chain joins TRBV19 and TRBJ1-1; D not resolved. Germline V lookup: CDR1 LNHDA, CDR2 SQIVND (reference sequence). V was trimmed by 3 bases and J by 7 bases, leaving 9 bases between them. This CDR3 has 12 amino acids. Supplemented by reference TRBV19 and TRBJ1-1, the full variable domain reads DGGITQSPKYLFRKEGQNVTLSCEQNLNHDAMYWYRQDPGQGLRLIYYSQIVNDFQKGDIAEGYSVSREKKESFPLTVTSAQKNPTAFYLCASSIALHEAFFGQGTRLTVV.

This clonotype was detected many times. The rearrangement uses TRBV28 and TRBJ1-5, with 8 bases identical to TRBD1. This CDR3 is 14 amino acids long. Unmatched junction bases numbered 12, after V lost 8 bases and J lost 9 bases. CDR1 is MDHEN, CDR2 SYDVKM, per germline. CDR3 loop: CASRVTGEVGPQHF. The CDR3, as DNA: TGTGCCAGCCGAGTGACAGGGGAAGTAGGGCCCCAGCATTTT. Looking up the rest from reference TRBV28 and TRBJ1-5 gives the full variable domain: DVKVTQSSRYLVKRTGEKVFLECVQDMDHENMFWYRQDPGLGLRLIYFSYDVKMKEKGDIPEGYSVSREKKERFSLILESASTNQTSMYLCASRVTGEVGPQHFGDGTRLSIL.

V gene TRBV7-9 combines with J gene TRBJ2-7; the D is unclear. This CDR3 has 13 residues. Germline V CDR1 and CDR2: SEHNR, FQNEAQ (reference sequence). The CDR3 nucleotides are TGTGCCACCAGCAGCGAGGCCCTTTACGAGCACTTTGTC. It yields the protein CATSSEALYEHFV.

Of note for this clonotype: As the CDR3 is not closed by the conserved phenylalanine or tryptophan, this likely results from a read error. The limits of the CDR3 on the DNA are not certain, so only TCRdb's listed CDR3 is given. This sequence joins TRBV7-9 and TRBJ1-5; the table's D call, TRBD1, has no DNA check behind it. The CDR3 is 13 amino acids long, termini counted. Per germline, CDR1 SEHNR and CDR2 FQNEAQ (reference sequence). This CDR3 reads CASPDRGEPPIHH.

This clonotype came up many times. This sequence joins TRBV20-1 and TRBJ2-7; D is undetermined. Germline CDR1 reads DFQATT; CDR2 reads SNEGSKA (reference sequence). Trimming removed 2 bases from V and 2 bases from J, with 7 bases in between. The CDR3 length is 12 residues. CDR3 coding DNA: TGCAGTGCTAGATTGGCCGCCTACGAGCAGTACTTC. Protein sequence: CSARLAAYEQYF.

The chain carries TRBV10-2 and TRBJ2-3; 14 bases map to TRBD2. The J call could be wrong; TRBJ2-7 is a better fit for the DNA end. CDR1 WSHSY and CDR2 SAAADI come from the germline V gene. There are 16 residues in the CDR3. CDR3 sequence reads: CASSEPGLAGGNEQYF. Here the CDR3 DNA reads TGCGCCAGCAGTGAGCCCGGACTAGCGGGGGGAAACGAGCAGTACTTC.

As regards this clonotype: The junction does not match germline at one end; this may be a read error. The CDR3 spells CASSVAPAGSYEQYF. CDR3 nucleotides: TGTGCCAGCAGCGTAGCTCCAGCGGGGTCGTACGAGCAGTACTTC. This chain links TRBV7-4 with TRBJ2-7, with 7 bases that match TRBD2. The CDR3 is 15 residues long. The V gene's germline CDR1 is SGHVT and CDR2 SQSDAQ.

This chain connects TRBV2 to TRBJ1-6, with a tentative D call TRBD1 (5 bases). Looked up from germline, CDR1 is SNHLY and CDR2 is FYNNEI. Trimming shortened V by 5 bases and J by 16 bases, and 24 bases separated the two germline ends. This CDR3 is built from 15 residues. CDR3 in DNA: TGTGCCAGCAGTAATACCAAGGGGTATACCGCACAGCTCCACTTT. Translation: CASSNTKGYTAQLHF.

At least ten counts were recorded for this clonotype. V and J are TRBV6-5 and TRBJ1-1; D possibly corresponds to TRBD1 (5 bases). Per germline, CDR1 MNHEY and CDR2 SVGAGI. Deletions cut 2 bases from V and 8 bases from J, with 15 bases between. The CDR3 totals 14 residues. CDR3 bases: TGTGCCAGCAGTTACGGACATCGGGGTGGAGAAGCTTTCTTT. Its protein product is CASSYGHRGGEAFF.

This clonotype was seen at least ten times. This chain uses TRBV13 with TRBJ2-7, with D possibly matching TRBD2 (6 bases). V was shortened by 5 bases and J by 6 bases, with 11 bases between the two germline ends. Germline assignment: CDR1 PRHDT and CDR2 FYEKMQ (reference sequence). The CDR3 is made up of 12 amino acids. CDR3 sequence: CASSPGLREQYF. CDR3 DNA: TGTGCCAGCAGCCCGGGACTGCGCGAGCAGTACTTC.

This chain uses TRBV7-2 with TRBJ1-1; D unresolved. The germline V and J ends were trimmed by 3 bases and 2 bases, with 16 bases remaining between them. There are 16 residues in the CDR3. Germline assignment: CDR1 SGHTA and CDR2 FQGNSA. This CDR3 reads CASSFSPAYSNTEAFF. The CDR3 DNA follows: TGTGCCAGCAGCTTTAGCCCAGCCTACAGTAACACTGAAGCTTTCTTT.

For the CDR3, the DNA is TGTGCCAGCAGCCTCTCCTTGACAGCCCAGCAAGCGGGTGGCTACACCTTC. Protein product: CASSLSLTAQQAGGYTF. The chain employs TRBV12-1 and TRBJ1-2. TRBV12-1 is annotated as a pseudogene. The CDR3 totals 17 residues.

The sample holds many counts of this clonotype. The chain carries TRBV6-5 and TRBJ1-2; D may be TRBD1 (5 bases). The germline V gene encodes CDR1 MNHEY and CDR2 SVGAGI. V was pared by 2 bases and J by 3 bases, with 13 bases between. The CDR3 loop spans 15 amino acids. The CDR3 sequence is CASSYSGGEYYGYTF. The CDR3 bases are TGTGCCAGCAGTTACAGCGGGGGAGAATACTATGGCTACACCTTC.

Regarding this clonotype: Its ends do not fully match the called genes, so a read error is possible. This chain uses TRBV2 with TRBJ2-5, with D perhaps matching TRBD1 (5 bases). The V gene's germline CDR1 is SNHLY and CDR2 FYNNEI. The CDR3 spans 15 residues. CDR3 in DNA: TGTGCCAGCAGCTCTGGGGCATGGTACCAACCGACCCAGTACTTT. Amino acids: CASSSGAWYQPTQYF.

The chain recombines TRBV7-2 with TRBJ1-5; 9 bases match TRBD1. Germline V gene data show CDR1 as SGHTA and CDR2 as FQGNSA. CDR3 length: 15 amino acids. J was trimmed by 14 bases and V by 1 base; bases with no gene match: 12. The DNA of the CDR3 is TGTGCCAGCAGCTTAGGGACGGGACAGGGTTACTACGAGCATTTT. Its translation: CASSLGTGQGYYEHF.

On this clonotype: The CDR3 carries no conserved terminal phenylalanine or tryptophan, so it likely arises from a read error. Because the CDR3's place on the DNA is in doubt, the DNA is left out and the CDR3 is given as listed by TCRdb. This rearrangement joins TRBV20-1 to TRBJ1-2; TRBD1, the table's D call, was not compared with the DNA. Germline V gene lookup returns CDR1 DFQATT and CDR2 SNEGSKA (reference sequence). The CDR3 is 10 residues long, ends included. The CDR3: CSASNVGGAI.

This sequence joins TRBV11-2 and TRBJ1-1; weak D call: TRBD1 (6 bases). Germline V lookup: CDR1 SGHAT, CDR2 FQNNGV. CDR3 size: 13 residues. Trimming removed 0 bases at V and 8 bases at J, with 10 bases between. This chain's CDR3 is CASSLDLGGEAFF. In DNA form, the CDR3 reads TGTGCCAGCAGCTTAGATCTAGGGGGGGAAGCTTTCTTT.

A remark on this clonotype: A junction boundary mismatches the germline segment, possibly from a read error. The V gene is TRBV7-9, the J gene TRBJ1-4; no reliable D call. Germline CDR1 is SEHNR and CDR2 is FQNEAQ (reference sequence). The CDR3 consists of 16 residues. CDR3 coding DNA: TGTGCCACCAGCAGAGCCTGGGCCGCAACTAATGAAACTCTGTTTTTT. This translates into CATSRAWAATNETLFF.

This clonotype was found many times. V gene TRBV30 combines with J gene TRBJ1-5; D not resolved. This CDR3 region has 14 residues. Germline CDR1 and CDR2: GTSNPN and SVGIG (reference sequence). The V end was cut by 3 bases, the J end by 0 bases, with 9 bases between. The CDR3 sequence is CAWSEGLSNQPQHF. CDR3 DNA sequence: TGTGCCTGGAGCGAAGGACTTAGCAATCAGCCCCAGCATTTT.

The chain has TRBV15 and TRBJ2-7; TRBD1 matches at 11 bases. Per germline, CDR1 LNHNV and CDR2 YYDKDF (reference sequence). V gave up 3 bases and J gave up 7 bases; unmatched junction bases: 8. The CDR3 covers 15 residues. The CDR3 nucleotides read TGTGCCACCAGCAGGGCCGGGACAGGGGGTACGGAGCAGTACTTC. This translates into CATSRAGTGGTEQYF.

This chain joins TRBV29-1 and TRBJ1-1, with 7 bases fitting TRBD1. The CDR3 has 12 amino acids. V dropped 4 bases and J dropped 5; count of bases not matched to a gene: 4. CDR1 SQVTM and CDR2 ANQGSEA come from the germline V gene. CDR3 amino acids: CSVGNRGTEAFF. In DNA, the CDR3 is TGCAGCGTTGGTAACAGGGGAACTGAAGCTTTCTTT.